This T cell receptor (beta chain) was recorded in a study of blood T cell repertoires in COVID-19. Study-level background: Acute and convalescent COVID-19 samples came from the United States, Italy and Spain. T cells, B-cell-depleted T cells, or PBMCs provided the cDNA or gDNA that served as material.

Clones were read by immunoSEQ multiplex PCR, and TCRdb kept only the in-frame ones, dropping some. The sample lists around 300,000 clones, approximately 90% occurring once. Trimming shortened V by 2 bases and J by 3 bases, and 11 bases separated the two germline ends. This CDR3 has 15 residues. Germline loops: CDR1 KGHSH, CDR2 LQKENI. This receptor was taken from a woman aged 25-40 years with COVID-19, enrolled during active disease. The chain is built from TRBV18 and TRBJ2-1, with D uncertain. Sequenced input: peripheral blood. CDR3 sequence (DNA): TGTGCCAGCTCACCAGGGCCGTCAATCTACAATGAGCAGTTCTTC. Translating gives CASSPGPSIYNEQFF.